The source of this TCR beta chain is a study of T cells in women clearing cervical HPV infection. Study details: Cases: HPV16-related CIN3 or worse on histology, a couple of invasive cancers. Only a few women had HLA typing results available. Study findings and constraints: Cases carried less TRBV6-7 than controls: approximately 0.1% versus 0.16%. Repertoire richness, not evenness, was significantly elevated in CIN3+ cases versus controls.

The CDR3 is 15 residues long. Germline V gene lookup returns CDR1 KGHSH and CDR2 LQKENI. About this clone: Its antigen is undetermined. The sequence runs out 3 residues before the end of the CDR3; the remainder is reconstructed from the germline J gene.

Sequencing used immunoSEQ multiplex PCR; TCRdb keeps in-frame clones, though not all of them. This sample's table reports about 32,000 clones. The rearrangement links TRBV18 to TRBJ2-4, with D possibly being TRBD1 or TRBD2 (5 bases each). Source material: blood buffy coat. The TCR sequence derives from a woman between 18 and 70 years old with a cervical HPV16 infection that either progressed to CIN3+ or cleared (not recorded which). The CDR3 DNA, read in part, is TGTGCCAGCTCAAATTCCCGCAGGGAGTTCGACGGT. Encoded protein: CASSNSRREFDG. The entire CDR3 protein is CASSNSRREFDGQYF.